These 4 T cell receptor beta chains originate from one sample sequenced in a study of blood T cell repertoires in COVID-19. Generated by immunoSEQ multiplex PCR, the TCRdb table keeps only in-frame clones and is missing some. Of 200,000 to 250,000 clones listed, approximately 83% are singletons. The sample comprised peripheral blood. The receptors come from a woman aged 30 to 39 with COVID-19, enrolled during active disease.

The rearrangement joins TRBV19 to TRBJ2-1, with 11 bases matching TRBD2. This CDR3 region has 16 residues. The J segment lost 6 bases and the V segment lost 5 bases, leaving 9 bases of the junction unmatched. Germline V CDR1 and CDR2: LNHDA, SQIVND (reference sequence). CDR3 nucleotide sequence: TGTGCCAGTAGTCCATGGGGTACTAGCGGGGGCAATGAGCAGTTCTTC. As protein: CASSPWGTSGGNEQFF.

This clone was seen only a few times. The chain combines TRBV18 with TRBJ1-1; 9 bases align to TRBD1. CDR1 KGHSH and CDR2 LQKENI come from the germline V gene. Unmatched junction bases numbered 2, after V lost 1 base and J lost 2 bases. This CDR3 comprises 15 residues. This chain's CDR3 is CASSPLQGANTEAFF. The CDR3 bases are TGTGCCAGCTCACCACTACAGGGGGCTAACACTGAAGCTTTCTTT.

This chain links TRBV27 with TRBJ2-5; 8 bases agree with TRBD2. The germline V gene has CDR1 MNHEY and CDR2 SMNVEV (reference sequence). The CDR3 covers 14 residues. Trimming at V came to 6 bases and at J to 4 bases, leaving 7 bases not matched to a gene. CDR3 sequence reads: CASRQREYGETQYF. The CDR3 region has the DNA TGTGCCAGCAGGCAGCGGGAGTACGGAGAGACCCAGTACTTC.

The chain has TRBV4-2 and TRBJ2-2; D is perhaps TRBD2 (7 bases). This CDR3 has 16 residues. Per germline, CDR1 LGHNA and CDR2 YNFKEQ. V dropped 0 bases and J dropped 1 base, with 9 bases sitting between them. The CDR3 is CASSQERGGNTGELFF. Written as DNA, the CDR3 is TGTGCCAGCAGCCAAGAGAGGGGGGGGAACACCGGGGAGCTGTTTTTT.